These 23 T cell receptor beta chains came from one sample sequenced in a study of a mutant IDH1 vaccine in newly diagnosed glioma. The antigens these receptors bind are not known. Time point here: week 47, end of study. A 20-mer mutant IDH1 peptide at 300 ug was injected subcutaneously with topical imiquimod. Sequenced by immunoSEQ multiplex PCR; TCRdb stores in-frame clones only, minus some. The data contain around 30,000 clones, around nine tenths of them singletons. Sequenced here: PBMCs, sampled from a glioma patient whose treatment included an IDH1 peptide vaccine. All receptors come from a woman in her 30s with glioma.

The chain links TRBV19 to TRBJ1-5, with D perhaps TRBD1 (5 bases). CDR3 size: 15 residues. The V end was cut by 3 bases, the J end by 5 bases, with 14 bases between. Germline V gene sequence: CDR1 LNHDA, CDR2 SQIVND (reference sequence). CDR3 DNA: TGTGCCAGTAGTATCCCGGACACAGACTATCAGCCCCAGCATTTT. Its translation is CASSIPDTDYQPQHF.

V is TRBV6-1 and J is TRBJ2-4; D gene uncertain. Trimming took 1 base from V and 0 from J, leaving 10 bases between them. The CDR3 consists of 16 residues. Looked up from germline, CDR1 is MNHNS and CDR2 is SASEGT. CDR3 nucleotides: TGTGCCAGCAGTGAAGAATTGGCATTAGCCAAAAACATTCAGTACTTC. Its translation: CASSEELALAKNIQYF.

The V call is TRBV6-5, the J call TRBJ1-1; D call uncertain. Germline CDR1 and CDR2: MNHEY and SVGAGI. V was trimmed by 0 bases and J by 0 bases, leaving 11 bases between them. CDR3 length equals 16 residues. The CDR3 is CASSYSSLLMNTEAFF. DNA of the CDR3: TGTGCCAGCAGTTACTCGAGTCTTTTGATGAACACTGAAGCTTTCTTT.

The V call is TRBV6-5, the J call TRBJ1-6; 7 nucleotides align to TRBD1. V trimming: 1 base; J trimming: 14 bases; junction bases outside the gene matches: 11. Germline V CDR1 and CDR2: MNHEY, SVGAGI. This CDR3 is built from 15 residues. In nucleotides, the CDR3 is TGTGCCAGCAGTTACTTGGGACAGACTTCTAGAACCCTCCACTTT. Translating it yields CASSYLGQTSRTLHF.

This rearrangement joins TRBV7-9 to TRBJ1-3; no clear D. The CDR3 runs to 11 residues. V lost 0 bases and J 6 bases, leaving 0 bases between the germline ends. CDR1 is SEHNR and CDR2 is FQNEAQ in the germline V gene (reference sequence). The CDR3 protein is CASSLANTIYF. The CDR3 region has the DNA TGTGCCAGCAGCTTAGCAAACACCATATATTTT.

The rearrangement links TRBV29-1 to TRBJ2-2, with TRBD1 matching 10 bases. The CDR3 contains 16 residues. Trimming cost V 0 bases and J 7 bases; bases outside gene matches: 8. Germline V CDR1 and CDR2: SQVTM, ANQGSEA. The CDR3 bases are TGCAGCGTTGAAGAGGGAGACAGGGGGCGCGGCGGGGAGCTGTTTTTT. Translation gives CSVEEGDRGRGGELFF.

The chain links TRBV27 to TRBJ1-6; D gene ambiguous. From germline, CDR1 is MNHEY and CDR2 SMNVEV (reference sequence). V lost 7 bases to trimming and J lost 7 bases, with 11 bases between them. CDR3 length equals 13 residues. Here the CDR3 reads CASKEQPNSPLHF. The CDR3 nucleotides read TGTGCCAGCAAGGAACAGCCGAATTCACCCCTCCACTTT.

The chain has TRBV11-3 and TRBJ2-7; 9 bases agree with TRBD1. This CDR3 is built from 15 residues. V shed 4 bases and J 3 bases; nucleotides not matched to a gene: 7. Germline V gene lookup returns CDR1 SGHNT and CDR2 YENEEA. This chain's CDR3 is CASSYLGTGLYEQYF. The CDR3 bases are TGTGCCAGCAGCTATCTCGGGACAGGGCTCTACGAGCAGTACTTC.

The chain combines TRBV5-4 with TRBJ2-5; D tentatively reads TRBD1 or TRBD2 (5 bases each). Germline V lookup: CDR1 SGHNT, CDR2 YYREEE (reference sequence). The length of the CDR3 is 13 residues. Trimming cost V 0 bases and J 7 bases, with 10 bases left between them. The DNA of the CDR3 is TGTGCCAGCAGCTTGGCGGGACCCTCGACCCAGTACTTC. It specifies CASSLAGPSTQYF.

The chain employs TRBV5-5 and TRBJ1-1; unclear D gene. V was pared by 2 bases and J by 1 base, with 3 bases between. The length of the CDR3 is 12 residues. Germline V gene sequence: CDR1 SGHKS, CDR2 YYEKEE (reference sequence). CDR3 sequence reads: CASSFTNTEAFF. In DNA form, the CDR3 reads TGTGCCAGCAGCTTCACGAACACTGAAGCTTTCTTT.

The genes are TRBV4-1 and TRBJ2-5; tentatively, D is TRBD2 (5 bases). Germline V gene sequence: CDR1 MGHRA, CDR2 YSYEKL. Between the trimmed V and J ends, which lost 1 base and 6 bases, there was a span of 15 bases. This CDR3 region has 15 residues. CDR3 amino acids: CASSQGGLAVKTQYF. CDR3 bases: TGCGCCAGCAGCCAAGGAGGGCTAGCCGTAAAGACCCAGTACTTC.

This sequence joins TRBV5-1 and TRBJ1-4; D unresolved. CDR3 length equals 15 residues. V lost 0 bases and J lost 0, with 6 bases in between. Germline-derived CDR1 and CDR2 are SGHRS and YFSETQ. The CDR3 sequence is CASSLGSATNEKLFF. The DNA of the CDR3 is TGCGCCAGCAGCTTGGGAAGTGCAACTAATGAAAAACTGTTTTTT.

This clone has just one count. V gene TRBV7-2 combines with J gene TRBJ2-7; a possible D gene is TRBD1 (5 bases). Trimming stripped 6 bases from V and 5 bases from J, with 20 bases between. Germline V gives CDR1 SGHTA, CDR2 FQGNSA. The CDR3 sequence is 15 residues long. The CDR3 loop is CASRGDRVPNHEQYF. The CDR3 DNA follows: TGTGCCAGCAGAGGGGATCGGGTCCCGAACCACGAGCAGTACTTC.

The chain links TRBV5-1 to TRBJ2-7; 12 bases are shared with TRBD2. V dropped 3 bases and J dropped 3; count of bases not matched to a gene: 7. Germline loops: CDR1 SGHRS, CDR2 YFSETQ. This CDR3 spans 16 amino acids. The CDR3 spells CASSSPTSGGIYEQYF. The DNA of the CDR3 is TGCGCCAGCAGCTCTCCGACTAGCGGGGGTATCTACGAGCAGTACTTC. The full variable domain, in which reference TRBV5-1 and TRBJ2-7 provide the parts outside the CDR3, is KAGVTQTPRYLIKTRGQQVTLSCSPISGHRSVSWYQQTPGQGLQFLFEYFSETQRNKGNFPGRFSGRQFSNSRSEMNVSTLELGDSALYLCASSSPTSGGIYEQYFGPGTRLTVT.

The rearrangement links TRBV29-1 to TRBJ2-3; maybe TRBD2 (6 bases). Germline CDR1 is SQVTM and CDR2 is ANQGSEA. This CDR3 spans 13 amino acids. V shed 3 bases and J shed 1 base, with 8 bases lying between them. The CDR3 DNA follows: TGCAGCGTTGAGGGCGGGGGCACAGATACGCAGTATTTT. Translating gives CSVEGGGTDTQYF.

Comments on this clone: At one of its ends the junction is not consistent with the germline gene, which may arise from a read error. The CDR3 region is CASSQGAELFF. Here the CDR3 DNA reads TGTGCCAGCAGTCAAGGAGCGGAGCTGTTTTTT. This chain joins TRBV4-2 and TRBJ2-2; D gene ambiguous. Germline V gives CDR1 LGHNA, CDR2 YNFKEQ. This CDR3 is 11 amino acids long.

The rearrangement joins TRBV5-4 to TRBJ1-4; TRBD1 might be the D (6 bases). The CDR3 covers 14 residues. V was pared by 4 bases and J by 6 bases, with 13 bases between. Germline V gene lookup returns CDR1 SGHNT and CDR2 YYREEE (reference sequence). CDR3 in DNA: TGTGCCAGCAGCGATTACAGGGAGGATGAAAAACTGTTTTTT. It is translated as CASSDYREDEKLFF.

The rearrangement joins TRBV6-1 to TRBJ2-1; weak D call: TRBD2 (6 bases). Germline values: CDR1 MNHNS, CDR2 SASEGT. V lost 4 bases to trimming and J lost 6 bases, with 13 bases between them. The CDR3 contains 14 residues. CDR3 nucleotides: TGTGCCAGCAGTGCCGGGGGAGTTAGCAATGAGCAGTTCTTC. Protein: CASSAGGVSNEQFF.

This clone was counted a single time. V and J are TRBV18 and TRBJ2-5; 12 bases are shared with TRBD2. The ends lost 2 bases at V and 2 bases at J; junction bases unmatched: 18. CDR1 is KGHSH and CDR2 is LQKENI in the germline V gene. The CDR3 is made up of 21 amino acids. The CDR3 coding sequence is TGTGCCAGCTCACCAAATCTGTTTCGGCTAGCGGGGGGGCCCCTTCAAGAGACCCAGTACTTC. Protein product: CASSPNLFRLAGGPLQETQYF.

The chain joins TRBV19 to TRBJ1-5; 9 bases line up with TRBD1. J was trimmed by 5 bases and V by 1 base; bases with no gene match: 9. The CDR3 has 17 amino acids. The V gene's germline CDR1 is LNHDA and CDR2 SQIVND (reference sequence). CDR3 in amino acids: CASSIGFRDREHQPQHF. The CDR3 bases are TGTGCCAGTAGTATAGGGTTTAGGGACAGGGAACATCAGCCCCAGCATTTT.

This chain joins TRBV5-1 and TRBJ2-5; 7 bases align to TRBD2. This CDR3 comprises 14 residues. Germline CDR1 and CDR2: SGHRS and YFSETQ. V gave up 2 bases and J gave up 3 bases; unmatched junction bases: 4. CDR3 coding DNA: TGCGCCAGCAGCTTAGGCGGGGGTAAAGAGACCCAGTACTTC. As protein: CASSLGGGKETQYF.

This chain connects TRBV5-5 to TRBJ1-2; TRBD1 aligns across 7 bases. J lost 4 bases, V lost 0 bases, and 6 bases had no gene match. Looked up from germline, CDR1 is SGHKS and CDR2 is YYEKEE (reference sequence). The CDR3 length is 15 residues. CDR3 loop: CASSLVGTDFYGYTF. The CDR3 region has the DNA TGTGCCAGCAGCTTGGTGGGGACAGACTTCTATGGCTACACCTTC.

This clone was detected only once. The chain carries TRBV11-2 and TRBJ1-1; possible D gene TRBD1, 5 bases. Trimming pared 5 bases from V and 0 bases from J, leaving 7 bases between. Germline loops: CDR1 SGHAT, CDR2 FQNNGV. CDR3 length: 13 amino acids. The CDR3 bases are TGTGCCAGCAGCCCACAGGTGAACACTGAAGCTTTCTTT. Encoded protein: CASSPQVNTEAFF.